One sample yielded the 22 T cell receptor beta chains listed below, sequenced in a study of regulatory T cells in long-lasting Graves disease. HTBI primers from iRepertoire and Arm-PCR of CDR3 regions yielded the TCR beta libraries. TCRdb independently ran MiXCR on the multiplex PCR reads; one entry per CDR3 protein. The sample holds roughly 350,000 distinct CDR3 sequences, approximately 15% seen once. The sample's time point: newly diagnosed GD, antithyroid drugs for less than 3 months. The TCR library was prepared using RNA isolated from PBMCs. A further study also used this sample, focusing on T cells in Graves' hyperthyroidism and ophthalmopathy.

The sequencing here drew on peripheral blood mononuclear cells (PBMCs), taken at new diagnosis, from a patient treated with antithyroid drugs. The receptors were gathered from a man aged 35 to 55 with Graves disease.

A remark on this clonotype: Because the CDR3 is missing its conserved closing phenylalanine or tryptophan, this is likely a read error. This sequence joins TRBV29-1 and TRBJ2-7; 8 positions match TRBD2. Unmatched junction bases numbered 10, after V lost 8 bases and J lost 1 base. The CDR3 contains 14 residues. Germline values: CDR1 SQVTM, CDR2 ANQGSEA. The CDR3 sequence is CSIPRGESSYEQYL. The DNA for the CDR3 is TGCAGCATTCCGCGGGGGGAATCGTCCTACGAGCAGTACCTC.

V and J are TRBV7-3 and TRBJ2-3; tentative D call: TRBD2 (6 bases). Germline assignment: CDR1 SGHTA and CDR2 FQGTGA. Trimming removed 4 bases from V and 0 bases from J, with 14 bases in between. This CDR3 has 16 residues. CDR3 bases: TGTGCCAGCAGCTCCGGGGACTCCTCTAGCACAGATACGCAGTATTTT. Protein product: CASSSGDSSSTDTQYF.

This clonotype was counted ten times or more. The chain employs TRBV12-3 or TRBV12-4 and TRBJ2-1, with 8 bases matching TRBD1. V shed 3 bases and J 10 bases; nucleotides not matched to a gene: 11. This CDR3 has 15 amino acids. The CDR3 protein is CASSLSLAGGYEQFF. The DNA for the CDR3 is TGTGCCAGCAGTTTGTCCCTTGCAGGGGGCTACGAGCAGTTCTTC.

This clonotype has a handful of counts. The chain recombines TRBV18 with TRBJ1-3; D gene ambiguous. Per the germline V gene, CDR1 is KGHSH and CDR2 is LQKENI. The CDR3 consists of 15 residues. V shed 3 bases and J shed 4 bases, with 13 bases lying between them. The CDR3 DNA is TGTGCCAGCTCACCGCGGAAGGGTTCCGGAAACACCATATATTTT. This translates into CASSPRKGSGNTIYF. The full variable domain, with the rest looked up from reference TRBV18 and TRBJ1-3, is NAGVMQNPRHLVRRRGQEARLRCSPMKGHSHVYWYRQLPEEGLKFMVYLQKENIIDESGMPKERFSAEFPKEGPSILRIQQVVRGDSAAYFCASSPRKGSGNTIYFGEGSWLTVV.

This clonotype was recorded many times. The chain has TRBV11-2 and TRBJ2-5; TRBD1 matches at 8 bases. The CDR3 consists of 16 residues. Germline V gene data show CDR1 as SGHAT and CDR2 as FQNNGV. Trimming cost V 1 base and J 5 bases; bases outside gene matches: 9. The CDR3 is CASSLAPGGAYETQYF. The CDR3 DNA reads as TGTGCCAGCAGCTTAGCCCCAGGGGGCGCTTACGAGACCCAGTACTTC.

This clonotype was counted between two and nine times. The rearrangement uses TRBV5-6 and TRBJ2-1, with TRBD1 matching 7 bases. V was clipped by 4 bases and J by 2 bases; unmatched bases: 6. CDR3 length: 15 residues. CDR1 and CDR2 (germline): SGHDT, YYEEEE. The CDR3 region has the DNA TGTGCCAGCAGCCTGTTCAGGGGGACCTACAATGAGCAGTTCTTC. Residues: CASSLFRGTYNEQFF. Based on the CDR3 plus reference TRBV5-6 and TRBJ2-1, the full variable domain is DAGVTQSPTHLIKTRGQQVTLRCSPKSGHDTVSWYQQALGQGPQFIFQYYEEEERQRGNFPDRFSGHQFPNYSSELNVNALLLGDSALYLCASSLFRGTYNEQFFGPGTRLTVL.

This clonotype was seen only a few times. This sequence joins TRBV7-2 and TRBJ2-5; perhaps TRBD1 as D (6 bases). The CDR3 covers 15 residues. Germline CDR1 is SGHTA and CDR2 is FQGNSA. V was clipped by 4 bases and J by 5 bases, with 17 bases between them. CDR3: CASSSSGTQGETQYF. The CDR3 coding sequence is TGTGCCAGCAGCTCCAGCGGCACGCAGGGGGAGACCCAGTACTTC.

This sequence joins TRBV9 and TRBJ2-2; D not certain. Trimming removed 1 base at V and 0 bases at J, with 10 bases between. CDR1 is SGDLS and CDR2 is YYNGEE in the germline V gene. The CDR3 has 16 amino acids. The CDR3 bases are TGTGCCAGCAGCGTATCGGGTCGACCGAACACCGGGGAGCTGTTTTTT. The encoded protein is CASSVSGRPNTGELFF.

The CDR3 bases are TGCAGCGCCTCGACAGGGGGAATGAATACGCAGTATTTT. It is translated as CSASTGGMNTQYF. The chain employs TRBV29-1 and TRBJ2-3, with TRBD1 matching 9 bases. V lost 7 bases to trimming and J lost 7 bases; unmatched junction nucleotides: 9. CDR1 and CDR2 (germline): SQVTM, ANQGSEA. The CDR3 extends over 13 amino acids.

This clonotype has at least ten counts. The V gene is TRBV10-3, the J gene TRBJ2-5; no clear D gene. The germline V gene encodes CDR1 ENHRY and CDR2 SYGVKD. The V end was cut by 8 bases, the J end by 1 base, with 11 bases between. CDR3 length: 13 amino acids. CDR3 sequence: CAIQMAPQETQYF. Here the CDR3 DNA reads TGTGCCATCCAAATGGCGCCCCAAGAGACCCAGTACTTC.

Remarks on this clonotype: Given a much more abundant clone one base away, this may be a read error. The chain joins TRBV5-6 to TRBJ2-5; D is unresolved. The germline V gene encodes CDR1 SGHDT and CDR2 YYEEEE. The CDR3 runs to 11 residues. CDR3 protein: CACSFMETQYF. In DNA, the CDR3 is TGTGCCTGCAGCTTCATGGAGACCCAGTACTTC.

This clonotype was seen a handful of times. This chain connects TRBV19 to TRBJ2-3, with 9 bases fitting TRBD1. J lost 4 bases, V lost 5 bases, and 10 bases had no gene match. The CDR3 extends over 16 amino acids. CDR1 is LNHDA and CDR2 is SQIVND in the germline V gene (reference sequence). The CDR3 protein is CASSLDRGFIPDTQYF. The DNA for the CDR3 is TGTGCCAGTAGTCTGGACAGGGGCTTTATCCCAGATACGCAGTATTTT. The full variable domain, completed using reference TRBV19 and TRBJ2-3, is DGGITQSPKYLFRKEGQNVTLSCEQNLNHDAMYWYRQDPGQGLRLIYYSQIVNDFQKGDIAEGYSVSREKKESFPLTVTSAQKNPTAFYLCASSLDRGFIPDTQYFGPGTRLTVL.

This clonotype was seen ten or more times. CDR3 sequence: CASSSRTGDNEQFF. The CDR3 DNA reads TGTGCCAGCAGCTCGCGGACAGGGGACAATGAGCAGTTCTTC. V and J are TRBV7-3 and TRBJ2-1; 9 bases map to TRBD1. The CDR3 extends over 14 amino acids. The germline gives CDR1 SGHTA, CDR2 FQGTGA. V dropped 4 bases and J dropped 5; count of bases not matched to a gene: 3.

The rearrangement uses TRBV24-1 and TRBJ1-5; D is uncertain. Trimming removed 2 bases from V and 6 bases from J, with 19 bases in between. The CDR3 sequence is 17 residues long. Germline V gene data show CDR1 as KGHDR and CDR2 as SFDVKD. CDR3: CATSDSRRAASFQPQHF. CDR3 bases: TGTGCCACCAGTGATTCCCGTAGAGCGGCTTCCTTTCAGCCCCAGCATTTT.

Ten or more counts support this clonotype. The chain uses TRBV2 and TRBJ1-1; possibly TRBD1 for D (6 bases). Germline CDR1 is SNHLY and CDR2 is FYNNEI. Trimming shortened V by 7 bases and J by 1 base, and 10 bases separated the two germline ends. The CDR3 consists of 13 residues. In nucleotides, the CDR3 is TGTGCCAGCAATGGACAGTGGAACACTGAAGCTTTCTTT. Translation gives CASNGQWNTEAFF. The variable domain in full, completed from reference TRBV2 and TRBJ1-1, reads EPEVTQTPSHQVTQMGQEVILRCVPISNHLYFYWYRQILGQKVEFLVSFYNNEISEKSEIFDDQFSVERPDGSNFTLKIRSTKLEDSAMYFCASNGQWNTEAFFGQGTRLTVV.

The chain carries TRBV3-1 and TRBJ2-3; a possible D gene is TRBD2 (6 bases). CDR3 length equals 16 residues. Germline CDR1 is LGHDT and CDR2 is YNNKEL (reference sequence). The V gene lost 1 base and the J gene lost 2 bases, with 13 bases spanning the gap. CDR3 sequence reads: CASSQVAEATTDTQYF. The CDR3 bases are TGTGCCAGCAGCCAAGTAGCGGAGGCCACCACAGATACGCAGTATTTT.

Many counts were recorded for this clonotype. V usage is TRBV6-1 and J usage is TRBJ1-5, with 12 nucleotides matching TRBD1. CDR3 length: 17 amino acids. CDR1 is MNHNS, CDR2 SASEGT, per germline. V was pared by 7 bases and J by 0 bases, with 7 bases of the junction left unmatched. The CDR3 region is CASTGTGGPRSNQPQHF. The CDR3 nucleotides read TGTGCCAGCACCGGGACAGGGGGCCCCCGTAGCAATCAGCCCCAGCATTTT.

J is TRBJ2-1 and V is TRBV7-9, with 7 bases fitting TRBD1. The CDR3 has 14 residues. Germline-derived CDR1 and CDR2 are SEHNR and FQNEAQ (reference sequence). The junction had 5 bases not matched to a gene; V was cut back by 1 base and J by 8 bases. The CDR3 DNA sequence: TGTGCCAGCAGCTTAGTTCACAGGGGCCATGAGCAGTTCTTC. Translating gives CASSLVHRGHEQFF.

This clonotype was recorded many times. V usage is TRBV28 and J usage is TRBJ2-5; the D gene is possibly TRBD2 (5 bases). The CDR3 has 12 residues. CDR1 is MDHEN, CDR2 SYDVKM, per germline. V lost 4 bases, J lost 9 bases, and 12 bases lay in between. The CDR3 coding sequence is TGTGCCAGCAGTTGGACTGGAGGACCCCAGTACTTC. It codes for CASSWTGGPQYF.

Ten or more counts support this clonotype. The rearrangement links TRBV27 to TRBJ2-7, with D tentatively TRBD1 (7 bases). The V gene lost 3 bases and the J gene lost 6 bases, with 18 bases spanning the gap. The germline V gene has CDR1 MNHEY and CDR2 SMNVEV (reference sequence). This CDR3 spans 15 amino acids. DNA of the CDR3: TGTGCCAGCAGTTTTAACAGGGGACTTAGGGGCGAGCAGTACTTC. Protein product: CASSFNRGLRGEQYF.

This clonotype came up a few times. The rearrangement links TRBV6-2 or TRBV6-3 to TRBJ1-1; 8 bases are a match to TRBD1. The germline CDR1 and CDR2 sequences are MNHEY and SVGEGT. The ends lost 4 bases at V and 0 bases at J; junction bases unmatched: 4. The CDR3 is made up of 15 amino acids. The CDR3 region is CASSSGQAMNTEAFF. The CDR3 nucleotides read TGTGCCAGCAGTTCGGGACAGGCGATGAACACTGAAGCTTTCTTT.

The chain uses TRBV3-1 and TRBJ1-2; D is ambiguous. V was clipped by 2 bases and J by 8 bases, with 9 bases between them. The length of the CDR3 is 12 residues. Per germline, CDR1 LGHDT and CDR2 YNNKEL (reference sequence). The CDR3 DNA is TGTGCCAGCAGCCAACCGTCACAAGGCTACACCTTC. Translating gives CASSQPSQGYTF.